The sequence of this T cell receptor beta chain was determined in a study of naive and memory T cell subsets. Broader study findings: TCR transcript changes with activation or differentiation may affect this RNA method.

A word on this clonotype: Its specificity is unknown.

Alpha and beta constant region primers primed reverse transcription for blood and skin samples. Four PCR rounds used nested alpha and beta constant region primers plus the SP2 primer. TCRdb analysed the 5' RACE reads with MiXCR anew, one entry per CDR3 protein. The sample consists of just over 25,000 distinct CDR3 sequences, approximately 20% of them appearing once. Whole-blood samples were roughly 2.3 ml of peripheral blood from healthy adult volunteers. TCR cDNA received a 3' ligated oligonucleotide that carried a UMI. Unsorted total RNA, about 1 to 1000 ng, was DNase treated before reverse transcription. Deletions cut 8 bases from V and 7 bases from J, with 18 bases between. Per the germline V gene, CDR1 is DFQATT and CDR2 is SNEGSKA (reference sequence). This CDR3 is 13 amino acids long.

The TCR was taken from a female donor in good health. The chain combines TRBV20-1 with TRBJ2-1; D is unresolved. The CDR3 loop reads CSSLWSNGNEQFF. In nucleotides, the CDR3 is TGCAGTTCTCTATGGAGTAATGGTAATGAGCAGTTCTTC.